The T cell receptor (beta chain) under discussion was sequenced for a study of blood T cell repertoires in COVID-19 (dated by TCRdb to 2019 to 2021). Regarding the complete study: The collaborator samples originated in the United States, Italy and Spain and spanned the acute and convalescent phases of COVID-19. The prospective study material was composed of cDNA or gDNA derived from T cells, B-cell-depleted T cells, or PBMCs. Subjects who had been exposed to COVID-19, were actively infected with it, or had recovered from it provided the deeply sampled blood TCRbeta repertoires that made up the dataset. The repertoires were made available in a free public database intended to serve as a resource for research on the immune response to SARS-CoV-2. Samples were obtained from the ongoing ImmuneRACE study (first 160 participants) and from 1,254 subjects provided by 6 global collaborators. Sample metadata almost always included a de-identified subject ID, COVID-19 status, age in years and sex. Where available, HLA class I and class II types were taken from metadata supplied by the sample provider and were not determined by assay-based typing.

General conclusions and limits of the study: The quantity of clinical and demographic metadata differed by source and by participant and was supplied without curation.

V and J are truncated by 0 bases and 5 bases respectively, leaving an intervening sequence of 13 bases. The germline V gene yields MNHEY for CDR1 and SVGAGI for CDR2. From the cysteine up to the phenylalanine, the CDR3 has a length of 15 residues. The CDR3 DNA has 45 bases and is translated from base 1. The collaborating institutions used their own protocols to collect whole blood in K2EDTA tubes. For TCRbeta analysis, collaborator samples were shipped as frozen whole blood, as isolated PBMCs, or as DNA extracted from either sample type. Of note for this clone: What antigen it recognizes has not been identified. Qualities for individual bases were not recorded, and no much larger clone is one base off.

TCRbeta CDR3 regions were amplified from genomic DNA using the immunoSEQ Assay, a bias-controlled multiplex PCR. As for the authors' bioinformatics: Nucleated cell counts per sample were estimated from amplification of reference gene primers within the assay. Sequence reads were collapsed and filtered to measure the absolute abundance of every unique TCRbeta CDR3 rearrangement. For each sample, productive Simpson clonality was calculated by taking the square root of Simpson's diversity index across productive rearrangements. What TCRdb holds here is the immuneACCESS table cut down to in-frame rearrangements. Part of the clones is not present; checked against another copy, under half of the missing clones reflect an unresolved V gene, and the others are unexplained. That table supplies the V and J calls and clone size; D and trimming were determined from the DNA. The sample has around 130,000 clones on record, around 85% of them singletons. Approximately 4% of the sample comes from the top ten.

The origin of this receptor is a human donor in a cohort sampled during active COVID-19. Sequenced input: peripheral blood. The chain uses TRBV6-5 and TRBJ1-2, with an unclear D gene assignment. The CDR3 region reads CASSYSLLLEYGYTF. The nucleotide sequence is given as TGTGCCAGCAGTTACTCGCTCCTTCTGGAGTATGGCTACACCTTC.